A single sample is the source of the 15 T cell receptor beta chains below, sequenced in a study of control samples from healthy donors and cancer patients. TCRdb's copy holds only in-frame clones and misses some; the assay was immunoSEQ multiplex PCR. The sample contains approximately 120,000 clones, around 87% of which appear only once. What was sequenced was blood. These receptors all stem from a man aged 55 to 69 in good health.

This sequence joins TRBV19 and TRBJ1-5; D remains unclear. The CDR3 totals 13 residues. Germline V gene sequence: CDR1 LNHDA, CDR2 SQIVND (reference sequence). Trimming took 8 bases from V and 4 from J, leaving 12 bases between them. The CDR3 sequence is CASSPTVNQPQHF. The CDR3 region has the DNA TGTGCCAGTTCTCCGACTGTGAATCAGCCCCAGCATTTT.

The chain has TRBV29-1 and TRBJ2-7, with TRBD1 identical over 11 bases. J gave up 4 bases and V 6 bases, and 8 bases lay outside the gene matches. The CDR3 extends over 14 amino acids. The germline CDR1 and CDR2 sequences are SQVTM and ANQGSEA. As DNA, the CDR3 is TGCAGCGTCCAGGGACAGGGGGAGAAATACGAGCAGTACTTC. It encodes CSVQGQGEKYEQYF.

The chain has TRBV19 and TRBJ1-4; D gene ambiguous. CDR3 size: 16 residues. The V end lost 2 bases, the J end lost 7 bases, and 17 bases lay between the germline ends. The V gene's germline CDR1 is LNHDA and CDR2 SQIVND (reference sequence). CDR3 DNA sequence: TGTGCCAGTAGTATAACCCCCTTCCGTACTGGTGAAAAACTGTTTTTT. Its protein product is CASSITPFRTGEKLFF.

The sample holds a few counts of this clone. The V call is TRBV5-1, the J call TRBJ2-2; TRBD2 matches 11 bases. Looked up from germline, CDR1 is SGHRS and CDR2 is YFSETQ. The CDR3 has 17 amino acids. Losses at the gene ends were 2 bases for V and 7 bases for J; bases not matched to a gene: 10. In DNA form, the CDR3 reads TGCGCCAGCAGCTTTTTACCTAGCGGGGGGAAAGACGGGGAGCTGTTTTTT. Protein product: CASSFLPSGGKDGELFF.

The chain links TRBV27 to TRBJ2-7; the match to TRBD2 covers 7 bases. The CDR3 has 14 amino acids. Germline assignment: CDR1 MNHEY and CDR2 SMNVEV (reference sequence). J lost 3 bases, V lost 5 bases, and 7 bases had no gene match. This CDR3 reads CASSPGLEGYEQYF. CDR3 in DNA: TGTGCCAGCAGTCCCGGACTAGAAGGCTACGAGCAGTACTTC.

The chain links TRBV4-3 to TRBJ2-7; 15 nucleotides line up with TRBD2. CDR1 and CDR2 from the germline V gene are LGHNA and YSLEER. The CDR3 is made up of 16 amino acids. V was pared by 1 base and J by 4 bases, with 2 bases of the junction left unmatched. The CDR3 bases are TGCGCCAGCAGCCAAGTGGGACTAGCGGGGGGTTACGAGCAGTACTTC. Protein sequence: CASSQVGLAGGYEQYF.

This clone appeared a few times. The chain combines TRBV11-1 with TRBJ1-2; TRBD1 is a possible D gene (5 bases). The CDR3 loop spans 15 amino acids. V was cut by 1 base and J by 4 bases, with 13 bases left in between. Germline V gene lookup returns CDR1 SGHAT and CDR2 FQDESV (reference sequence). CDR3 DNA sequence: TGTGCCAGCAGCTTAGGAGGGGTCGAAGCCTATGGCTACACCTTC. As protein: CASSLGGVEAYGYTF.

The rearrangement uses TRBV19 and TRBJ1-2; possible D gene TRBD1, 6 bases. The CDR3 runs to 18 residues. The germline V and J ends were trimmed by 2 bases and 2 bases, with 21 bases remaining between them. Germline CDR1 LNHDA, CDR2 SQIVND (reference sequence). The CDR3 region is CASSISSHAGHLNYGYTF. The CDR3 nucleotides read TGTGCCAGTAGTATATCCTCCCACGCGGGACACCTCAACTATGGCTACACCTTC.

The chain uses TRBV19 and TRBJ1-2, with D possibly matching TRBD1 (6 bases). Germline loops: CDR1 LNHDA, CDR2 SQIVND (reference sequence). The CDR3 covers 12 residues. V lost 9 bases and J 7 bases, leaving 15 bases between the germline ends. CDR3 nucleotide sequence: TGTGCCAGCACAACAGGGTTGAGTGGCTACACCTTC. Translation gives CASTTGLSGYTF.

The chain uses TRBV5-1 and TRBJ2-4; 8 nucleotides agree with TRBD1. This CDR3 contains 16 residues. J lost 7 bases, V lost 2 bases, and 11 bases had no gene match. Germline V CDR1 and CDR2: SGHRS, YFSETQ. The CDR3 reads CASSLTSGTGVNIQYF. In nucleotides, the CDR3 is TGCGCCAGCAGCTTAACCTCCGGGACAGGAGTGAACATTCAGTACTTC.

The chain carries TRBV5-1 and TRBJ2-5, with D perhaps TRBD2 (5 bases). Germline loops: CDR1 SGHRS, CDR2 YFSETQ. V was cut by 4 bases and J by 1 base, with 14 bases left in between. The CDR3 contains 15 residues. CDR3 residues: CASSLNTSPQETQYF. DNA for the CDR3: TGCGCCAGCAGCCTTAATACTAGTCCCCAAGAGACCCAGTACTTC.

This sequence joins TRBV12-3 or TRBV12-4 and TRBJ1-3; D remains ambiguous. V lost 1 base and J 4 bases, leaving 5 bases between the germline ends. The CDR3 extends over 13 amino acids. The CDR3 DNA sequence: TGTGCCAGCAGTTTAGGCACAGGAAACACCATATATTTT. Translated, it gives CASSLGTGNTIYF.

This chain uses TRBV27 with TRBJ1-1; D is possibly TRBD1 (5 bases). CDR3 length: 14 residues. Germline V gene data show CDR1 as MNHEY and CDR2 as SMNVEV (reference sequence). Trimming left V 5 bases short and J 1 base short, with 11 bases between. Here the CDR3 DNA reads TGTGCCAGCAGTACGGGACGGACGAACACTGAAGCTTTCTTT. Its protein is CASSTGRTNTEAFF.

V usage is TRBV3-1 (or the pseudogene TRBV3-2) and J usage is TRBJ1-4, with TRBD1 matching 7 bases. The J segment lost 1 base and the V segment lost 5 bases, leaving 4 bases of the junction unmatched. Germline CDR1 reads LGHDT; CDR2 reads YNNKEL (reference sequence). CDR3 length: 15 residues. CDR3 protein: CASSGGGGTNEKLFF. In nucleotides, the CDR3 is TGTGCCAGCAGCGGAGGGGGCGGAACTAATGAAAAACTGTTTTTT.

The genes are TRBV6-5 and TRBJ1-1, with a weak D call TRBD1 (5 bases). The CDR3 sequence is 13 residues long. V gave up 2 bases and J gave up 7 bases, with 11 bases separating them. Per germline, CDR1 MNHEY and CDR2 SVGAGI. The CDR3 region is CASSYAVTVEAFF. CDR3 nucleotide sequence: TGTGCCAGCAGTTACGCGGTGACAGTTGAAGCTTTCTTT.